This is a list of T cell receptor beta chains from one sample in a study of CD8 T cells in ankylosing spondylitis. Each CDR3 protein is one row after TCRdb ran MiXCR on the 5' RACE reads. The table includes approximately 350,000 distinct CDR3 sequences, roughly 14% detected once. Sequenced sample: blood, either unsorted or a sorted T cell fraction (not recorded which). The receptors stem from a male donor with ankylosing spondylitis or in good health (not recorded which). The CDR3 runs from the conserved cysteine through the conserved F or W. Fields, in order: J gene, clone size, V gene, D gene, CDR3 protein, CDR3 DNA. The D gene is left open where the match is weak. Clone sizes are given selectively: once, few, many, or a class where the clone is expanded.

>TRBJ1-1|.|TRBV6-2/TRBV6-3|.
CASLKRGGDTEAFF
TGTGCCAGCCTAAAAAGGGGAGGCGACACTGAAGCTTTCTTT
>TRBJ2-2|few|TRBV29-1|TRBD2
CSLEMGGGYSGELFF
TGCAGCCTTGAAATGGGCGGGGGGTATAGCGGGGAGCTGTTTTTT
>TRBJ2-2|few|TRBV5-8|TRBD2
CASTRGDPNTGELFF
TGTGCCAGCACCCGGGGGGACCCGAACACCGGGGAGCTGTTTTTT
>TRBJ2-3|few|TRBV10-2|.
CASSDHRVNSDTQYF
TGCGCCAGCAGTGATCACAGGGTGAACTCAGATACGCAGTATTTT
>TRBJ2-5|.|TRBV4-1|TRBD1
CASSQTGLVGETQYF
TGCGCCAGCAGCCAGACAGGGTTGGTCGGGGAGACCCAGTACTTC
>TRBJ2-7|few|TRBV18|.
CASSPASPSYEQYF
TGTGCCAGCTCCCCAGCTAGCCCTTCCTACGAGCAGTACTTC
>TRBJ1-1|.|TRBV10-3|TRBD1
CAIRDRGDTEAFF
TGTGCCATTCGGGACAGGGGAGACACTGAAGCTTTCTTT
>TRBJ2-3|many|TRBV10-3|TRBD1
CAISEQQGFVTDTQYF
TGTGCCATCAGTGAGCAACAGGGGTTTGTGACAGATACGCAGTATTTT
>TRBJ2-7|.|TRBV6-1|.
CASRLTAYEQYF
TGTGCCAGCAGATTGACAGCGTACGAGCAGTACTTC
>TRBJ1-5|many|TRBV12-3/TRBV12-4|.
CASSFRGGQPQHF
TGTGCCAGCAGTTTTCGGGGAGGTCAGCCCCAGCATTTT
>TRBJ2-7|few|TRBV11-2|.
CASSFGPQGISYEQYF
TGTGCCAGCAGCTTTGGCCCTCAAGGTATTAGCTACGAGCAGTACTTC
>TRBJ2-1|.|TRBV7-2|TRBD2
CASSLDSGRSNEQFF
TGTGCCAGCAGCTTAGATAGCGGGAGGAGTAATGAGCAGTTCTTC
>TRBJ2-5|.|TRBV7-2|TRBD2
CATAPSGETQYF
TGTGCCACCGCCCCTAGCGGAGAGACCCAGTACTTC
>TRBJ2-1|.|TRBV12-3/TRBV12-4|TRBD1
CASSLGAGGMSYNEQFF
TGTGCCAGCAGTTTAGGGGCAGGGGGAATGTCCTACAATGAGCAGTTCTTC
>TRBJ1-6|few|TRBV12-3/TRBV12-4|.
CASRDRVFNSPLHF
TGTGCCAGCAGGGATAGAGTCTTCAATTCACCCCTCCACTTT
>TRBJ2-3|few|TRBV5-1|.
CASSLGADSTDTQYF
TGCGCCAGCAGCTTGGGTGCAGATAGCACAGATACGCAGTATTTT
>TRBJ2-1|few|TRBV5-1|.
CASSLGGSLYNEQFF
TGCGCCAGCAGCTTGGGGGGTTCTCTCTACAATGAGCAGTTCTTC
>TRBJ2-3|.|TRBV5-1|.
CASSLADTTDTQYF
TGCGCCAGCAGCTTGGCTGACACCACAGATACGCAGTATTTT
>TRBJ1-1|.|TRBV5-1|.
CASRFTGSGTEAFF
TGCGCCAGCAGATTTACAGGGAGTGGCACTGAAGCTTTCTTT
>TRBJ2-3|.|TRBV12-3/TRBV12-4|TRBD2
CASSPGGALITDTQYF
TGTGCCAGCAGTCCCGGGGGGGCCCTGATCACAGATACGCAGTATTTT
>TRBJ2-1|.|TRBV4-1|TRBD2
CASSQAVFSGAPYNEQFF
TGCGCCAGCAGCCAGGCCGTCTTTAGCGGGGCCCCCTACAATGAGCAGTTCTTC
>TRBJ2-2|.|TRBV2|.
CASRGLTNTGELFF
TGTGCCAGCAGGGGACTGACGAACACCGGGGAGCTGTTTTTT
>TRBJ2-1|.|TRBV10-3|.
CAISDSNEQFF
TGTGCCATCAGTGACTCCAATGAGCAGTTCTTC
>TRBJ1-5|.|TRBV10-3|.
CAISEFGQPQHF
TGTGCCATCAGTGAGTTTGGGCAGCCCCAGCATTTT
>TRBJ1-5|.|TRBV2|.
CASSDGKPQHF
TGTGCCAGCAGTGATGGCAAACCCCAGCATTTT
>TRBJ2-7|few|TRBV19|TRBD1
CASKDRGRYEQYF
TGTGCCAGTAAGGACAGGGGCCGGTACGAGCAGTACTTC
>TRBJ2-7|few|TRBV11-2|TRBD2
CASNSGGGGAYEQYF
TGTGCCAGCAACTCAGGTGGCGGGGGGGCGTATGAGCAGTACTTC
>TRBJ2-2|many|TRBV5-1|TRBD1
CASSLGQGANTGELFF
TGCGCCAGCAGCCTTGGACAGGGGGCCAACACCGGGGAGCTGTTTTTT
>TRBJ2-5|.|TRBV4-2|TRBD2
CASSQESSGKETQYF
TGTGCCAGCAGCCAAGAGTCTAGCGGTAAAGAGACCCAGTACTTC
>TRBJ1-2|.|TRBV7-8|.
CASSPRTAPGSYGYTF
TGTGCCAGCAGCCCCCGGACAGCGCCAGGGAGCTATGGCTACACCTTC
>TRBJ2-7|few|TRBV6-1|TRBD2
CASGTSGSYEQYF
TGTGCCAGTGGGACTAGCGGGAGTTACGAGCAGTACTTC
>TRBJ1-2|few|TRBV19|.
CASSIIGAGYTF
TGTGCCAGTAGTATTATCGGGGCCGGCTACACCTTC
>TRBJ2-7|many|TRBV4-2|.
CASSPPTTSYEQYF
TGTGCCAGCAGCCCTCCGACTACCTCCTACGAGCAGTACTTC
>TRBJ2-7|few|TRBV29-1|TRBD1
CSVGQGNPYEQYF
TGCAGCGTTGGACAGGGGAACCCCTACGAGCAGTACTTC
>TRBJ2-1|few|TRBV14|.
CASSQDSRDNEQFF
TGTGCCAGCAGCCAAGATTCCAGGGACAATGAGCAGTTCTTC
>TRBJ2-3|few|TRBV6-1|TRBD2
CASRKAGVGTDTQYF
TGTGCCAGCAGAAAAGCGGGAGTGGGAACAGATACGCAGTATTTT
>TRBJ2-1|few|TRBV29-1|TRBD2
CSVPRLAGVINNEQFF
TGCAGCGTGCCAAGACTAGCGGGAGTAATCAACAATGAGCAGTTCTTC
>TRBJ2-1|.|TRBV20-1|.
CSARIPGLYNEQFF
TGCAGTGCCAGAATCCCGGGACTTTACAATGAGCAGTTCTTC
>TRBJ2-3|many|TRBV3-1|.
CASSQEGGDTDTQYF
TGTGCCAGCAGCCAAGAAGGAGGGGACACAGATACGCAGTATTTT
>TRBJ1-6|.|TRBV3-1|TRBD1
CASSPQGGGSPLHF
TGTGCCAGCAGTCCACAGGGGGGAGGATCACCCCTCCACTTT
>TRBJ1-2|.|TRBV4-1|.
CASSPREGANYGYTF
TGCGCCAGCAGCCCCCGAGAGGGGGCTAACTATGGCTACACCTTC
>TRBJ2-1|few|TRBV5-6|TRBD2
CASSLGLERGKQFF
TGTGCCAGCAGCTTGGGTTTGGAGCGGGGAAAGCAGTTCTTC
>TRBJ1-1|few|TRBV5-1|.
CASSSAEKMNTEAFF
TGCGCCAGCAGCTCGGCCGAAAAGATGAACACTGAAGCTTTCTTT
>TRBJ1-1|.|TRBV5-1|.
CASSLKQGAEAFF
TGCGCCAGCAGCTTGAAACAGGGCGCTGAAGCTTTCTTT
>TRBJ2-5|once|TRBV20-1|TRBD2
CSAGGVGETQYF
TGCAGTGCCGGGGGGGTCGGGGAGACCCAGTACTTC
>TRBJ1-3|few|TRBV2|.
CASSGRRVSGNTIYF
TGTGCCAGCAGTGGAAGGCGGGTCTCTGGAAACACCATATATTTT